The entry below describes one T cell receptor (beta chain). The entry originates in a study of blood T cell repertoires in COVID-19. Overall study: The United States, Italy and Spain were the sources of the acute and convalescent COVID-19 samples. PBMCs, B-cell-depleted T cells, or T cells provided the cDNA or gDNA that made up the material.

Germline loops: CDR1 LNHNV, CDR2 YYDKDF (reference sequence). The CDR3 spans 16 residues. With 5 bases clipped from V and 7 bases from J, the junction kept 7 bases outside the gene matches. In the authors' methods: Amplification with reference gene primers provided the estimates of nucleated cell counts. The data were produced by immunoSEQ multiplex PCR, yet TCRdb's version contains in-frame clones alone and is incomplete. V and J calls and clone size are copied from that table; D and trimming were computed from the DNA. The table includes 110,000 or so clones, around 90% detected once. The chain recombines TRBV15 with TRBJ2-2; 13 bases match TRBD2. The sequenced sample consisted of peripheral blood. The clonotype comes from a human donor in a cohort sampled during active COVID-19. CDR3 coding DNA: TGTGCCACCAGCTCCACTAGCGGGAGGGCGGTCGGGGAGCTGTTTTTT. Encoded protein: CATSSTSGRAVGELFF.